Listed below are T cell receptor beta chains from one sample, sequenced in a study of T cell responses to AZD1222 COVID-19 vaccine. TCRdb's table, derived via immunoSEQ multiplex PCR, lists solely in-frame clones and lacks some. The table records some 150,000 clones, around 91% of them present only once. The input for sequencing was peripheral blood, taken on day 0 of AZD1222 vaccination. Receptors originate from an adult in good health. The CDR3 runs from the conserved cysteine through the conserved F or W. A D gene is named only where the DNA matches it firmly. Only some rows state a clone size, as once, few, many or a class for expanded clones.

>TRBJ2-7|.|14|.|TRBV9
CASSEGGFTLEQYF
TGTGCCAGCAGCGAGGGTGGGTTTACGTTAGAGCAGTACTTC
>TRBJ2-7|TRBD1|13|.|TRBV6-5
CASTGTGAHEQYF
TGTGCCAGTACCGGGACAGGGGCCCACGAGCAGTACTTC
>TRBJ1-1|TRBD1|14|once|TRBV19
CASRDRGSSTEAFF
TGTGCCAGTAGGGACAGGGGGTCGTCCACTGAAGCTTTCTTT
>TRBJ1-1|.|12|.|TRBV28
CASSISSGGAFF
TGTGCCAGCAGCATCTCGTCGGGTGGAGCTTTCTTT
>TRBJ2-1|.|16|.|TRBV27
CASSLVASPSYNEQFF
TGTGCCAGCAGTTTAGTAGCATCTCCCTCCTACAATGAGCAGTTCTTC
>TRBJ1-4|.|10|.|TRBV2
CASMVEKLFF
TGTGCCAGCATGGTGGAAAAACTGTTTTTT
>TRBJ2-7|.|13|.|TRBV6-5
CASSYSGSYEQYF
TGTGCCAGCAGTTACTCCGGCTCCTACGAGCAGTACTTC
>TRBJ1-5|TRBD1|17|once|TRBV18
CASSPRTGGGIHQPQHF
TGTGCCAGCTCACCGAGAACAGGGGGCGGTATTCATCAGCCCCAGCATTTT
>TRBJ2-7|TRBD1|13|.|TRBV7-9
CASSQDRGYEQYF
TGTGCCAGCAGCCAAGACAGGGGCTACGAGCAGTACTTC
>TRBJ2-7|.|13|.|TRBV24-1
CATSSQGTYEQYF
TGTGCCACCAGTTCACAGGGAACCTACGAGCAGTACTTC
>TRBJ2-2|TRBD1|16|.|TRBV5-1
CASSSLDRGGTGELFF
TGCGCCAGCAGCTCGTTAGACAGGGGAGGCACCGGGGAGCTGTTTTTT
>TRBJ1-5|.|13|.|TRBV7-2
CASSPTGNQPQHF
TGTGCCAGCAGCCCTACAGGGAATCAGCCCCAGCATTTT
>TRBJ2-2|TRBD1|15|.|TRBV19
CASVGQGAWTGELFF
TGTGCCAGTGTGGGACAGGGGGCCTGGACCGGGGAGCTGTTTTTT
>TRBJ1-5|.|16|.|TRBV10-3
CAISTQNGQTSGPQHF
TGTGCCATCAGTACACAGAACGGACAGACCTCGGGGCCCCAGCATTTT
>TRBJ1-1|.|16|.|TRBV19
CASSISVGQGVVGAFF
TGTGCCAGTAGTATCAGTGTCGGCCAGGGCGTTGTTGGAGCTTTCTTT
>TRBJ2-1|TRBD2|18|.|TRBV11-3
CASSSGTSGRLTYNEQFF
TGTGCCAGCAGCTCCGGGACTAGCGGGAGATTAACCTACAATGAGCAGTTCTTC
>TRBJ2-7|TRBD1|16|.|TRBV14
CASSQDLGTGSYEQYF
TGTGCCAGCAGCCAAGATCTGGGGACAGGGTCCTACGAGCAGTACTTC
>TRBJ2-7|.|13|.|TRBV2
CASTQISSYEQYF
TGTGCCAGCACGCAAATAAGCTCCTACGAGCAGTACTTC
>TRBJ2-7|TRBD2|17|.|TRBV3-1/TRBV3-2
CASISGILAGAYYEQYF
TGTGCCAGCATAAGCGGGATACTAGCGGGAGCTTATTACGAGCAGTACTTC
>TRBJ1-2|.|16|once|TRBV27
CASSFAPVDTLYGYTF
TGTGCCAGCAGTTTCGCTCCCGTGGACACCTTGTATGGCTACACCTTC
>TRBJ1-3|.|16|.|TRBV28
CASSLVQGRGGNTIYF
TGTGCCAGCAGTTTAGTCCAGGGACGAGGAGGAAACACCATATATTTT
>TRBJ2-3|.|15|.|TRBV14
CASSQVGRGTDTQYF
TGTGCCAGCAGCCAAGTGGGAAGGGGTACAGATACGCAGTATTTT
>TRBJ1-6|TRBD1|15|.|TRBV28
CASRGVDRDHSPLHF
TGTGCCAGCAGGGGGGTAGACAGGGACCATTCACCCCTCCACTTT
>TRBJ1-5|.|14|.|TRBV19
CASSGGRFNQPQHF
TGTGCCAGTAGCGGCGGACGCTTCAATCAGCCCCAGCATTTT
>TRBJ1-2|.|14|.|TRBV5-1
CASSLESSAHGYTF
TGCGCCAGCAGCTTGGAATCTTCGGCCCATGGCTACACCTTC
>TRBJ2-1|.|16|.|TRBV5-1
CASSLASRQRGNEQFF
TGCGCCAGCAGCTTGGCCTCACGTCAACGGGGTAATGAGCAGTTCTTC
>TRBJ2-3|TRBD2|16|.|TRBV27
CASSRRTSSYTDTQYF
TGTGCCAGCAGTAGGCGGACTAGCTCTTACACAGATACGCAGTATTTT
>TRBJ2-3|TRBD2|15|.|TRBV20-1
CSASWISGKGDTQYF
TGCAGTGCTAGTTGGATTAGCGGGAAGGGAGATACGCAGTATTTT
>TRBJ2-1|.|14|.|TRBV5-1
CASKELSSYNEQFF
TGCGCCAGCAAGGAGCTAAGCTCCTACAATGAGCAGTTCTTC
>TRBJ1-1|.|12|.|TRBV18
CASSLGNTEAFF
TGTGCCAGCTCACTTGGGAACACTGAAGCTTTCTTT
>TRBJ2-1|.|14|.|TRBV6-2/TRBV6-3
CASSYWMGPGEQFF
TGTGCCAGCAGTTACTGGATGGGTCCGGGTGAGCAGTTCTTC
>TRBJ2-5|TRBD1|11|.|TRBV28
CASSFGTGVYF
TGTGCCAGCAGTTTCGGGACAGGGGTTTACTTC
>TRBJ2-7|TRBD1|15|.|TRBV5-1
CASSPQGQGPYEQYF
TGCGCCAGCAGCCCCCAGGGACAGGGACCCTACGAGCAGTACTTC
>TRBJ2-7|.|17|.|TRBV7-3
CASSPIGFRPWHYEQYF
TGTGCCAGCAGCCCCATCGGGTTCCGCCCATGGCACTACGAGCAGTACTTC
>TRBJ1-5|.|17|.|TRBV25-1
CASSECRGISSYQPQHF
TGTGCCAGCAGTGAATGTAGAGGGATCAGTTCTTATCAGCCCCAGCATTTT
>TRBJ2-1|TRBD2|17|once|TRBV19
CASSIYVGLVSYNEQFF
TGTGCCAGTAGTATTTATGTGGGACTAGTCTCCTACAATGAGCAGTTCTTC
>TRBJ2-1|TRBD2|16|.|TRBV4-1
CASSQETSGSYNEQFF
TGCGCCAGCAGCCAAGAGACTAGCGGAAGTTACAATGAGCAGTTCTTC
>TRBJ2-7|.|13|.|TRBV18
CASSPGVVYEQYF
TGTGCCAGCTCACCAGGGGTCGTCTACGAGCAGTACTTC
>TRBJ2-5|.|10|.|TRBV2
CASSGTRNYF
TGTGCCAGCAGTGGGACCAGAAACTACTTC
>TRBJ2-5|.|15|.|TRBV28
CASSPKGWGQETQYF
TGTGCCAGCAGCCCTAAAGGGTGGGGACAAGAGACCCAGTACTTC
>TRBJ1-6|.|12|.|TRBV2
CASREIESPLHF
TGTGCCAGCAGAGAGATTGAATCACCCCTCCACTTT
>TRBJ2-1|.|16|.|TRBV7-9
CASTSPSGAPIHEQFF
TGTGCCAGCACCTCCCCCTCAGGGGCTCCCATCCATGAGCAGTTCTTC
>TRBJ2-3|TRBD1|12|few|TRBV10-3
CAISGQGDTQYF
TGTGCCATCAGTGGACAGGGAGATACGCAGTATTTT
>TRBJ1-5|.|15|.|TRBV6-2/TRBV6-3
CASSYSVTGQQPQHF
TGTGCCAGCAGTTATTCCGTTACAGGGCAACAGCCCCAGCATTTT
>TRBJ2-3|.|14|once|TRBV25-1
CATRRRGAKDTQYF
TGTGCCACCAGGAGACGGGGCGCAAAGGATACGCAGTATTTT
>TRBJ2-7|TRBD2|14|.|TRBV28
CASRAPSGWNEQYF
TGTGCCAGCAGGGCCCCTAGCGGTTGGAACGAGCAGTACTTC
>TRBJ2-1|TRBD2|15|.|TRBV2
CASTPGLAGNNEQFF
TGTGCCAGCACCCCGGGACTAGCGGGAAACAATGAGCAGTTCTTC
>TRBJ2-7|.|15|.|TRBV5-6
CASSAGTPDGYEQYF
TGTGCCAGCAGCGCAGGGACGCCCGATGGGTACGAGCAGTACTTC
>TRBJ2-7|TRBD1|13|.|TRBV28
CASSPGQSYEQYF
TGTGCCAGCAGTCCGGGACAGTCCTACGAGCAGTACTTC
>TRBJ1-1|.|15|few|TRBV7-9
CASMKGAGVNTEAFF
TGTGCCAGCATGAAAGGGGCCGGGGTGAACACTGAAGCTTTCTTT
>TRBJ2-5|.|15|.|TRBV24-1
CATSDIKGGQETQYF
TGTGCCACCAGTGATATTAAGGGGGGCCAAGAGACCCAGTACTTC
>TRBJ2-7|.|15|.|TRBV18
CASSLNRRQFYEQYF
TGTGCCAGCTCACTTAACCGACGACAGTTTTACGAGCAGTACTTC
>TRBJ2-1|.|16|.|TRBV28
CASSFRGRGYYNEQFF
TGTGCCAGCAGTTTTAGGGGAAGAGGGTACTACAATGAGCAGTTCTTC